A selection of T cell receptor beta chains follows, all from one sample in a study of post-analysis software for immune sequencing data. MiXCR, run by TCRdb on the PCR reads, gives a single entry per CDR3 protein. The data contain some 240,000 distinct CDR3 sequences, 35% to 40% of them seen just once; the ten biggest clones take up around 5%. Sequencing was performed on blood. Source of these receptors: a girl between 10 and 17 years old with multiple sclerosis. Each CDR3 is given without its conserved first and last residue. A D gene is named only where the DNA matches it firmly.

v_call cdr3_length d_call cdr3_aa
TRBV28 12 . ASSPPPNNNEQF
TRBV4-1 8 . ATPRETQY
TRBV29-1 12 . SVGRTLGVDEQF
TRBV20-1 11 . SARTGPGFVQY
TRBV5-8 11 . ASSLQIGRPQY
TRBV28 10 . ASRPNTDTQY
TRBV6-2/TRBV6-3 14 . ASSGSGERGNQPQH
TRBV7-2 11 . ASSPGEDEKLF
TRBV12-3/TRBV12-4 15 . ASSFGVRGPGTDTQY
TRBV14 12 TRBD2 ASSHLLAGNEQF
TRBV27 12 . ASSPSRISYGYT
TRBV28 10 . ASSFSDTEAF
TRBV2 10 . AGHRRGEKLF
TRBV6-2/TRBV6-3 12 . ASGSVGGNTEAF
TRBV6-2/TRBV6-3 12 . ATCWSASYNEQF
TRBV5-5 12 . ASSLVLAPGEQY
TRBV5-1 13 . ASSLQWGSTDTQY
TRBV5-1 14 . ASSLSASTGANVLT
TRBV12-3/TRBV12-4 12 . ASSFRGDHYGYT